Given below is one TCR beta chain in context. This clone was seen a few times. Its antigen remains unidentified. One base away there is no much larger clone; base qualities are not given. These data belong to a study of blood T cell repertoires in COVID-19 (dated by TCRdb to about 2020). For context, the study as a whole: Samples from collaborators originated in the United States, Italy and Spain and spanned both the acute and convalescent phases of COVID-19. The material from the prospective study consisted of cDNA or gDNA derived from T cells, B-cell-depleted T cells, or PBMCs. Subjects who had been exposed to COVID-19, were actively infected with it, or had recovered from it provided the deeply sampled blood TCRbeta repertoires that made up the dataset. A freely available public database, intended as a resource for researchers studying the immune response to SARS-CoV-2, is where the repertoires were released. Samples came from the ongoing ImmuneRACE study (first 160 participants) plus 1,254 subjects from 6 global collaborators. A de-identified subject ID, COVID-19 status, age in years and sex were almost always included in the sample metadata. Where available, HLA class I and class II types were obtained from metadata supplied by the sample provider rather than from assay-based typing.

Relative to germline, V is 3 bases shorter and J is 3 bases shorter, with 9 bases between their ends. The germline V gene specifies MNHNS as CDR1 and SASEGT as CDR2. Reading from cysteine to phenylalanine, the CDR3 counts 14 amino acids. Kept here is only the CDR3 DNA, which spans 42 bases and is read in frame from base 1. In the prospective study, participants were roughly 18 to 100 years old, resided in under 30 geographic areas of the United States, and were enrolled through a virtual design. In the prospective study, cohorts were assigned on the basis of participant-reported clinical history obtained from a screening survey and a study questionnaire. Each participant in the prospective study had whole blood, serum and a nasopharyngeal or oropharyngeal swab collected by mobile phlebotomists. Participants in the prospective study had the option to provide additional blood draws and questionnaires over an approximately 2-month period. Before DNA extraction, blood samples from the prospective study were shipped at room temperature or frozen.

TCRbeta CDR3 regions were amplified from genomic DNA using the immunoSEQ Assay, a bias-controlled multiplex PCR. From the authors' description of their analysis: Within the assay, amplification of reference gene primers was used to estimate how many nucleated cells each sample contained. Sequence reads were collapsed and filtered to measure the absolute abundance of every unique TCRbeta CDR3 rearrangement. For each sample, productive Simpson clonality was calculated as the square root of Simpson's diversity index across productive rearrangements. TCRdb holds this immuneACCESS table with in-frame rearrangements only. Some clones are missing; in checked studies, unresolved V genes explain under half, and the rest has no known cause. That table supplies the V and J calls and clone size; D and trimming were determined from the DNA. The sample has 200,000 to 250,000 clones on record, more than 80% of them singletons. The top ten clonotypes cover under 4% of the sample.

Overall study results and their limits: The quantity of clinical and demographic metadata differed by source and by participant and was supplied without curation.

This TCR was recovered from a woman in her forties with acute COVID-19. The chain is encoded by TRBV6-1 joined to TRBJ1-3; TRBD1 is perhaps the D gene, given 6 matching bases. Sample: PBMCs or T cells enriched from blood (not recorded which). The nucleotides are TGTGCCAGCAGTGACACAGGGAATGGAAACACCATATATTTT. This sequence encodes CASSDTGNGNTIYF.